This T cell receptor beta chain stems from a study of shared clonotypes between healthy human individuals. Study results and caveats: Only blood samples were collected, and tissue repertoires likely differ. Among non-shared clonotypes, generation probabilities were lower than among those shared by all four donors.

The run depth of the assay was deep. As processed by the authors: Junction-only sequences without quality scores were provided by ImmunoSEQ, so filtering was different. Generated by immunoSEQ multiplex PCR, the TCRdb table keeps only in-frame clones and is missing some. V and J calls and clone size are as listed in that table; D and trimming were resolved from the DNA. The sample lists around 2.1 million clones; more than 85% were seen once. Naivety among CD8 cells was defined by CD45RO negativity and positive CCR7 selection, thereby excluding terminally differentiated effector memory CD45RA+ cells. Remarks on this clone: Its target is unknown. This CDR3 is also generated by other DNA sequences in the sample.

CDR3 size: 13 residues. The ends were cut back, 6 bases at V and 1 base at J, with 10 bases in the middle. Per germline, CDR1 MNHEY and CDR2 SMNVEV (reference sequence). Sequencing input: naive CD8+ T cells from PBMCs. The chain carries TRBV27 and TRBJ2-7; D is perhaps TRBD1 (6 bases). The origin of this receptor is a man younger than 35 in good health. Some clones in this sample may be carry-over from other donors' samples. The CDR3 nucleotides are TGTGCCAGCAGCTCGACAGGTTCCTACGAGCAGTACTTC. Protein sequence: CASSSTGSYEQYF.